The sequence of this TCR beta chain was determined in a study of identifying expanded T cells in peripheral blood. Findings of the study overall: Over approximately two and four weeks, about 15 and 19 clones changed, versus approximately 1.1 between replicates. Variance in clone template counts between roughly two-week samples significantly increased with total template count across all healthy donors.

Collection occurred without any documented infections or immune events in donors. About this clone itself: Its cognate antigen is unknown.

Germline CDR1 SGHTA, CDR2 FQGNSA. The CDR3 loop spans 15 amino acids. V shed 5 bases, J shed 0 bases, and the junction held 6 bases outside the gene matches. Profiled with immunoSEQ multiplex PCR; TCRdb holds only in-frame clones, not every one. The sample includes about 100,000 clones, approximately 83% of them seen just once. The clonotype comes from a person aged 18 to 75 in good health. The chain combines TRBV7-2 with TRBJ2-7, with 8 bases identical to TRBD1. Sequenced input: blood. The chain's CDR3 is CASSVGQASSYEQYF. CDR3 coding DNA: TGTGCCAGCAGCGTGGGACAGGCGAGCTCCTACGAGCAGTACTTC.